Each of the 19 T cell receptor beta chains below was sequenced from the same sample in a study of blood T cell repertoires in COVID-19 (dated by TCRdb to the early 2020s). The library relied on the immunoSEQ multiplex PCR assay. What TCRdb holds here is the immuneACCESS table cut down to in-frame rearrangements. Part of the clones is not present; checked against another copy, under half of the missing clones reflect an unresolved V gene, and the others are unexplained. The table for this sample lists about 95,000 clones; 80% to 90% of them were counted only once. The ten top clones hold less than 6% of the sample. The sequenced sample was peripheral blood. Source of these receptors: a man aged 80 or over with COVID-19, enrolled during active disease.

The CDR3 DNA sequence: TGTGCCAGCAGTTACTCGACAGGTTCTGGGGCCAACGTCCTGACTTTC. Its protein product is CASSYSTGSGANVLTF. The chain has TRBV6-6 and TRBJ2-6; TRBD1 might be the D (6 bases). This CDR3 has 16 residues. Trimming stripped 0 bases from V and 1 base from J, with 7 bases between. Germline CDR1 and CDR2: MNHNY and SVGAGI (reference sequence).

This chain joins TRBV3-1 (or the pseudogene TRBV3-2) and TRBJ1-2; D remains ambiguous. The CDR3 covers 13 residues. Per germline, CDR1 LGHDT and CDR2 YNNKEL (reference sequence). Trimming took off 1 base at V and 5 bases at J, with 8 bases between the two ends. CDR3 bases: TGTGCCAGCAGCCAAGGGTCGGGGTATGGCTACACCTTC. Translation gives CASSQGSGYGYTF.

CDR3 region: CASSVGVLNEQFF. As DNA, the CDR3 is TGTGCCAGCAGCGTCGGTGTTCTGAATGAGCAGTTCTTC. This chain links TRBV9 with TRBJ2-1; D unclear. V was trimmed by 2 bases and J by 7 bases, leaving 10 bases between them. The length of the CDR3 is 13 residues. Germline values: CDR1 SGDLS, CDR2 YYNGEE.

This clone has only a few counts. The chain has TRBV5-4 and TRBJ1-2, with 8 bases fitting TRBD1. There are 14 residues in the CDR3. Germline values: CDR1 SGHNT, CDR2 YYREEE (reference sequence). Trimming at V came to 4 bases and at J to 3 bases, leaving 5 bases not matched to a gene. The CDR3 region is CASSGGQGYYGYTF. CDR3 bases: TGTGCCAGCAGCGGTGGACAGGGCTACTATGGCTACACCTTC.

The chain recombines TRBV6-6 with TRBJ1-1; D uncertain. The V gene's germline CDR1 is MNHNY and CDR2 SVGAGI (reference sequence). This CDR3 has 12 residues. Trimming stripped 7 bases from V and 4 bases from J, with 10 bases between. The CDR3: CASNFEGTEAFF. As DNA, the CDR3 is TGTGCCAGCAATTTTGAGGGCACTGAAGCTTTCTTT.

For the CDR3, the DNA is TGCGCCAGCAGCCAAGACCCTAGGCGACCCTCTGGAAACACCATATATTTT. Amino acids: CASSQDPRRPSGNTIYF. The chain uses TRBV4-3 and TRBJ1-3; D not certain. In germline, CDR1 is LGHNA, CDR2 YSLEER. The CDR3 loop spans 17 amino acids. V lost 0 bases and J 0 bases, leaving 12 bases between the germline ends.

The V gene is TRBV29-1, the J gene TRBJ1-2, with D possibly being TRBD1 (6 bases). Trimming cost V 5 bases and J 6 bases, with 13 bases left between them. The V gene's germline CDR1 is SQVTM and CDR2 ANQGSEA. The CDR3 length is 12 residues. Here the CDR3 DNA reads TGCAGCGTTTCTGTGGGGGGGCATGGCTACACCTTC. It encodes CSVSVGGHGYTF.

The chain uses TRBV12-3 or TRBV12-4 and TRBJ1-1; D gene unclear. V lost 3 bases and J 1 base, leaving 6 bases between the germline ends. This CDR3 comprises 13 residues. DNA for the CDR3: TGTGCCAGCAGTTTCGGAGGGAACACTGAAGCTTTCTTT. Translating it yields CASSFGGNTEAFF.

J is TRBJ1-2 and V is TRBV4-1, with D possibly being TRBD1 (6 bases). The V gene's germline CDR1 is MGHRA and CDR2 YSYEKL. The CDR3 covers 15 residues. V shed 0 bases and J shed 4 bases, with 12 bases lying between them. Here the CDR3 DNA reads TGCGCCAGCAGCCAAGATTCGTCCAGGGGCTATGGCTACACCTTC. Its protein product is CASSQDSSRGYGYTF.

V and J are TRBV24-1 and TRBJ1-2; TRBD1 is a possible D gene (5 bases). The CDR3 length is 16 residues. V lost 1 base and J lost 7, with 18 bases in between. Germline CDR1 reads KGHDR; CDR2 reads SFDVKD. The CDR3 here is CATSDFGGEVVCGYTF. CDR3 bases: TGTGCCACCAGTGATTTTGGAGGGGAGGTTGTATGTGGCTACACCTTC.

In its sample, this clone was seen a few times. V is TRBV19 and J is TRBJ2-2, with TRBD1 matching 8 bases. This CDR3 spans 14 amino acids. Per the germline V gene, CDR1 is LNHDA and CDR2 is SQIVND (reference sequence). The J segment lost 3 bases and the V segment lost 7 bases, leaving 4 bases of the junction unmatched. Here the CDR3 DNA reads TGTGCCAGTATGGGGACAGGCTACACCGGGGAGCTGTTTTTT. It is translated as CASMGTGYTGELFF.

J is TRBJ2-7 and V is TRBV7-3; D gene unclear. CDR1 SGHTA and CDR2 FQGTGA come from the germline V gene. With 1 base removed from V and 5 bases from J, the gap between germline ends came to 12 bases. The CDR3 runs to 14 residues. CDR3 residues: CASSLMSSSHEQYF. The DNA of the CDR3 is TGTGCCAGCAGCTTAATGAGTAGTTCCCACGAGCAGTACTTC.

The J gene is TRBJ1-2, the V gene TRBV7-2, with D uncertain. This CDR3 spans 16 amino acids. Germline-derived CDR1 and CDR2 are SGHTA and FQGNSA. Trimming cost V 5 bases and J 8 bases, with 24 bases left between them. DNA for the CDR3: TGTGCCAGCAGCGGAACAGCACATCAATCTTTTGGGGGCTACACCTTC. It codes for CASSGTAHQSFGGYTF.

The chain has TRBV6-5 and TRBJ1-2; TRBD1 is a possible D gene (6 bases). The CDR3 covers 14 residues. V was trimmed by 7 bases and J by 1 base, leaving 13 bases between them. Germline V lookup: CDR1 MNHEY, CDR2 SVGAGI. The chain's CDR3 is CASMDRRNNYGYTF. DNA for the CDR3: TGTGCCAGCATGGACAGACGAAATAACTATGGCTACACCTTC.

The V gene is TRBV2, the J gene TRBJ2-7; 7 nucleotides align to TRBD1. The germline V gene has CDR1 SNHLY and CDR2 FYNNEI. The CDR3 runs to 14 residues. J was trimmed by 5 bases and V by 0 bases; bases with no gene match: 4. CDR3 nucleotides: TGTGCCAGCAGTGAAGCTGACAGGGAAGACGAGCAGTACTTC. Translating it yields CASSEADREDEQYF. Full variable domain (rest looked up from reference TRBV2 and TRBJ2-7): EPEVTQTPSHQVTQMGQEVILRCVPISNHLYFYWYRQILGQKVEFLVSFYNNEISEKSEIFDDQFSVERPDGSNFTLKIRSTKLEDSAMYFCASSEADREDEQYFGPGTRLTVT.

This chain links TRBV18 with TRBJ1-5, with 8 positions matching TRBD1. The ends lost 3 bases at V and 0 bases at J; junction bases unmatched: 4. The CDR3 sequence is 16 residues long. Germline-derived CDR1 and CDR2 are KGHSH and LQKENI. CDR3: CASSPSDRASNQPQHF. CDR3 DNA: TGTGCCAGCTCACCCTCGGACAGGGCTAGCAATCAGCCCCAGCATTTT.

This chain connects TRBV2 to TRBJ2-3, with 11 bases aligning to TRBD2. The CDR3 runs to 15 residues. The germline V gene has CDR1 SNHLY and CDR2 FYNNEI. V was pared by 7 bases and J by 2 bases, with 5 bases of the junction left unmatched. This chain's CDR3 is CASKRLAGFTDTQYF. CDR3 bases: TGTGCCAGCAAACGACTAGCGGGATTCACAGATACGCAGTATTTT.

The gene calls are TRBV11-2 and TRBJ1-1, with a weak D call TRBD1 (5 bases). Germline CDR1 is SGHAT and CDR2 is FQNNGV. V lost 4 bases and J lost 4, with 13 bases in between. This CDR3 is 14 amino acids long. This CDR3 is CASSSGQGGTEAFF. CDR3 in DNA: TGTGCCAGCAGCTCAGGGCAGGGAGGCACTGAAGCTTTCTTT.

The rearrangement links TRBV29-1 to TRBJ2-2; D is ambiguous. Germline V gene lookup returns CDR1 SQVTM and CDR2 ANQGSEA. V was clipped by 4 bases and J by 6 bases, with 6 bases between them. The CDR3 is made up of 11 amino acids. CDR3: CSVGAAGELFF. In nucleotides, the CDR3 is TGCAGCGTTGGAGCTGCCGGGGAGCTGTTTTTT.